Below are 15 T cell receptor beta chains sequenced from a single sample in a study of blood T cell repertoires in COVID-19. Only in-frame clones appear in the TCRdb table, and some are missing; sequencing was by immunoSEQ multiplex PCR. The sample has around 300,000 clones; roughly 92% are singletons. Sequenced input: peripheral blood. Every receptor here comes from a young woman with COVID-19, enrolled during active disease.

This rearrangement joins TRBV11-2 to TRBJ2-3, with 7 bases fitting TRBD2. The CDR3 spans 15 residues. CDR1 is SGHAT and CDR2 is FQNNGV in the germline V gene. Trimming took 4 bases from V and 1 from J; bases not matched to a gene: 5. CDR3 amino acids: CASSSGRWGTDTQYF. In nucleotides, the CDR3 is TGTGCCAGCAGCTCCGGGAGGTGGGGCACAGATACGCAGTATTTT.

This chain connects TRBV5-1 to TRBJ2-2, with 9 bases that match TRBD2. This CDR3 comprises 18 residues. Germline V gene data show CDR1 as SGHRS and CDR2 as YFSETQ. V was clipped by 3 bases and J by 0 bases; unmatched bases: 9. The chain's CDR3 is CASSSRTSEFANTGELFF. CDR3 nucleotide sequence: TGCGCCAGCAGCTCCCGGACTAGCGAGTTCGCGAACACCGGGGAGCTGTTTTTT.

J is TRBJ1-4 and V is TRBV6-5; maybe TRBD1 (5 bases). The V gene's germline CDR1 is MNHEY and CDR2 SVGAGI. The CDR3 spans 14 residues. V was shortened by 8 bases and J by 5 bases, with 15 bases between the two germline ends. CDR3: CASGSGDANEKLFF. As DNA, the CDR3 is TGTGCCAGCGGTTCGGGGGACGCGAATGAAAAACTGTTTTTT.

The chain is built from TRBV5-1 and TRBJ2-2; D is possibly TRBD2 (5 bases). Germline V gene lookup returns CDR1 SGHRS and CDR2 YFSETQ. This CDR3 has 15 residues. The V gene lost 4 bases and the J gene lost 0 bases, with 10 bases spanning the gap. This chain's CDR3 is CASSIEGSNTGELFF. CDR3 nucleotides: TGCGCCAGCAGCATCGAGGGTTCGAACACCGGGGAGCTGTTTTTT.

The V gene is TRBV11-2, the J gene TRBJ1-6, with D possibly being TRBD1 (5 bases). CDR1 SGHAT and CDR2 FQNNGV come from the germline V gene. V was pared by 1 base and J by 8 bases, with 9 bases between. This CDR3 is 14 amino acids long. The CDR3 sequence is CASSLAGSDSPLHF. The CDR3 DNA follows: TGTGCCAGCAGCTTAGCAGGGTCGGATTCACCCCTCCACTTT.

The chain is built from TRBV19 and TRBJ2-4; no reliable D call. The CDR3 loop spans 11 amino acids. The V gene's germline CDR1 is LNHDA and CDR2 SQIVND (reference sequence). With 3 bases removed from V and 10 bases from J, the gap between germline ends came to 7 bases. The CDR3 spells CASSISQIQYF. The CDR3 DNA reads as TGTGCCAGTAGTATCTCACAGATTCAGTACTTC.

The J gene is TRBJ2-5, the V gene TRBV5-5, with 11 bases matching TRBD2. The CDR3 runs to 18 residues. Germline V lookup: CDR1 SGHKS, CDR2 YYEKEE (reference sequence). V was clipped by 0 bases and J by 3 bases; unmatched bases: 10. The CDR3, as DNA: TGTGCCAGCAGCTTGGCGGTAGCGGGAGGGCCGAATAAAGAGACCCAGTACTTC. Its translation: CASSLAVAGGPNKETQYF.

This sequence joins TRBV7-2 and TRBJ1-2; D is uncertain. Trimming pared 1 base from V and 3 bases from J, leaving 18 bases between. Germline V gene data show CDR1 as SGHTA and CDR2 as FQGNSA. The CDR3 contains 17 residues. CDR3 bases: TGTGCCAGCAGCTTAGGCCTATATCTACTGAGAGACTATGGCTACACCTTC. It translates to CASSLGLYLLRDYGYTF.

The chain combines TRBV6-4 with TRBJ2-3; D perhaps matches TRBD2 (6 bases). Trimming shortened V by 4 bases and J by 7 bases, and 12 bases separated the two germline ends. CDR1 and CDR2 from the germline V gene are MRHNA and SNTAGT. The CDR3 extends over 13 amino acids. CDR3 sequence (DNA): TGTGCCAGCAGTGCCGAACTAGCTCATACGCAGTATTTT. The encoded protein is CASSAELAHTQYF.

The CDR3: CASRRGLAGGPVEETQYF. Written as DNA, the CDR3 is TGTGCCAGCAGACGGGGACTAGCGGGAGGGCCGGTCGAGGAGACCCAGTACTTC. The chain recombines TRBV5-6 with TRBJ2-5; TRBD2 agrees at 16 bases. The CDR3 totals 18 residues. Germline loops: CDR1 SGHDT, CDR2 YYEEEE. J was trimmed by 5 bases and V by 5 bases; bases with no gene match: 12.

The gene calls are TRBV7-2 and TRBJ2-1; 9 positions match TRBD2. CDR1 is SGHTA, CDR2 FQGNSA, per germline. After removal of 5 bases from V and 7 bases from J, the junction contained 15 bases not matched to a gene. The CDR3 has 17 amino acids. In nucleotides, the CDR3 is TGTGCCAGCAGCAACCTAAGGGGCCTAGCGGGAAAGAATGAGCAGTTCTTC. Translation gives CASSNLRGLAGKNEQFF.

The chain employs TRBV3-1 (or the pseudogene TRBV3-2) and TRBJ2-3; maybe TRBD1 (6 bases). The germline V gene encodes CDR1 LGHDT and CDR2 YNNKEL (reference sequence). CDR3 size: 15 residues. The V gene lost 3 bases and the J gene lost 7 bases, with 17 bases spanning the gap. The CDR3 DNA sequence: TGTGCCAGCAGCCACTATGGACAGAAGGCAAATACGCAGTATTTT. Protein sequence: CASSHYGQKANTQYF.

The rearrangement links TRBV9 to TRBJ1-4, with 7 bases matching TRBD1. CDR1 and CDR2 from the germline V gene are SGDLS and YYNGEE. The CDR3 has 14 amino acids. V shed 1 base, J shed 7 bases, and the junction held 4 bases outside the gene matches. The CDR3 coding sequence is TGTGCCAGCAGCGTAACGCAGGGGGGTGAAAAACTGTTTTTT. It translates to CASSVTQGGEKLFF.

The chain employs TRBV6-5 and TRBJ2-1; TRBD1 agrees at 7 bases. CDR3 size: 14 residues. Trimming removed 10 bases from V and 4 bases from J; junction bases left unmatched: 10. CDR1 and CDR2 (germline): MNHEY, SVGAGI. The CDR3 sequence: CATKQGIQYNEQFF. The CDR3 bases are TGTGCCACCAAACAGGGGATACAATACAATGAGCAGTTCTTC.

V usage is TRBV11-2 and J usage is TRBJ2-2, with 8 bases identical to TRBD1. V trimming: 5 bases; J trimming: 1 base; junction bases outside the gene matches: 6. Per germline, CDR1 SGHAT and CDR2 FQNNGV. The CDR3 is made up of 16 amino acids. CDR3 DNA sequence: TGTGCCAGCAGCATTGGACAGGGTGTGAACACCGGGGAGCTGTTTTTT. Amino acids: CASSIGQGVNTGELFF.